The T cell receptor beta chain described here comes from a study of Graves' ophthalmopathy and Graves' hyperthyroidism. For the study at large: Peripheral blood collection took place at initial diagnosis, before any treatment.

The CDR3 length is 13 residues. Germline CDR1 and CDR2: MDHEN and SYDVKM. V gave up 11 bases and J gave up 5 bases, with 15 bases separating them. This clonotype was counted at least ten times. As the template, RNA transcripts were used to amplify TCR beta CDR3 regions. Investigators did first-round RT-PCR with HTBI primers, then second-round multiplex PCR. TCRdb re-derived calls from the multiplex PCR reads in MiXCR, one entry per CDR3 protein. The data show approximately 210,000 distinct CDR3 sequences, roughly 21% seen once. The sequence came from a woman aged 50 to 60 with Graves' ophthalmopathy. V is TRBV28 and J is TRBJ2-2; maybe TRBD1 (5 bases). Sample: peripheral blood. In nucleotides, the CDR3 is TGTGCCTTGGGCAGGGATGGAACCGGGGAGCTGTTTTTT. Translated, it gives CALGRDGTGELFF.